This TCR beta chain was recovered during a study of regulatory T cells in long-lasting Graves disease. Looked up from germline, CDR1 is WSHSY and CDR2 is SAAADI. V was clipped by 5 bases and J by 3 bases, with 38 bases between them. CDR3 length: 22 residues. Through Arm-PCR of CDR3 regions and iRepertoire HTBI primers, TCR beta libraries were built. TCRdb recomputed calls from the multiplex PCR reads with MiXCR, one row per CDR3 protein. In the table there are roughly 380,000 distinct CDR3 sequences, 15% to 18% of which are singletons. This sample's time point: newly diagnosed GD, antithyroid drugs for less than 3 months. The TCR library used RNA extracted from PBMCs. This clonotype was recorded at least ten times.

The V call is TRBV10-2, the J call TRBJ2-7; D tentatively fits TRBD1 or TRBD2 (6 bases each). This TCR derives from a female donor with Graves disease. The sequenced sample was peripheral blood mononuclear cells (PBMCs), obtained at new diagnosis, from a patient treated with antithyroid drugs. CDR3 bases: TGCGCCAGCAGTAGGAGACCGGGGGCGCAGGAGATAGCCCTACCAAACCTCTACGAGCAGTACTTC. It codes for CASSRRPGAQEIALPNLYEQYF.